This TCR beta chain was obtained from a study of OX40 agonist ivuxolimab in advanced cancers. Study background: At 0.01 to 10 mg/kg, ivuxolimab was administered intravenously to patients every 2 weeks. Around 40% of patients had received prior checkpoint inhibitor therapy. Study-wide results and caveats: Clonal expansion was seen in CD4+ and CD8+ blood T cells by week 6 at 0.1 to 3.0 mg/kg.

Germline CDR1 and CDR2: MNHNS and SASEGT. The V end lost 6 bases, the J end lost 4 bases, and 16 bases lay between the germline ends. The CDR3 is made up of 14 amino acids. Of note for this clone: Its antigen is as yet unknown.

TCRdb's table, derived via immunoSEQ multiplex PCR, lists solely in-frame clones and lacks some. The sample includes more than 60,000 clones, around 83% of them seen just once. This TCR was sampled from an adult with an advanced solid tumor such as melanoma, head and neck, liver or kidney cancer. The rearrangement links TRBV6-1 to TRBJ2-7; D gene ambiguous. The source was CD4+ or CD8+ T cells sorted from blood, collected in a trial of the OX40 agonist ivuxolimab. The CDR3 sequence is CASSEELGGYEQYF. CDR3 bases: TGTGCCAGCAGCGAGGAGTTGGGTGGGTACGAGCAGTACTTC.